This passage covers 26 T cell receptor beta chains from one sample sequenced in a study of shared clonotypes between healthy human individuals. Data came from immunoSEQ multiplex PCR; TCRdb stores just in-frame clones and leaves some out. Of some 1 million clones in the sample, more than 65% are singletons; the top ten hold over 1.3%. The specimen was memory CD4+ T cells sorted from blood. Indicated subset: CD45RA-negative fraction. These receptors were collected from a man younger than 30 in good health.

Turning to this clone: This specimen includes other DNA sequences encoding the same CDR3. The chain employs TRBV30 and TRBJ2-1, with D possibly TRBD2 on 5 matching bases. CDR1 is GTSNPN, CDR2 SVGIG, per germline (reference sequence). V shed 0 bases and J shed 7 bases, with 7 bases lying between them. This CDR3 has 12 residues. CDR3 DNA sequence: TGTGCCTGGAGTGTTAGAGGGAATGAGCAGTTCTTC. It specifies CAWSVRGNEQFF.

The gene calls are TRBV5-5 and TRBJ2-3, with unresolved D. The CDR3 spans 14 residues. The germline V and J ends were trimmed by 4 bases and 2 bases, with 11 bases remaining between them. In germline, CDR1 is SGHKS, CDR2 YYEKEE (reference sequence). For the CDR3, the DNA is TGTGCCAGCAGCCAGGAGTGGTTCACAGATACGCAGTATTTT. Protein product: CASSQEWFTDTQYF.

This rearrangement joins TRBV6-4 to TRBJ2-4; no reliable D call. Germline CDR1 MRHNA, CDR2 SNTAGT. This CDR3 has 12 amino acids. V lost 11 bases and J lost 6, with 14 bases in between. The CDR3 nucleotides are TGTGCCGGATTAGCTTTCGGAAACATTCAGTACTTC. Translating it yields CAGLAFGNIQYF.

This chain connects TRBV5-6 to TRBJ2-5, with TRBD2 identical over 13 bases. Looked up from germline, CDR1 is SGHDT and CDR2 is YYEEEE. CDR3 length equals 16 residues. V gave up 3 bases and J gave up 5 bases; unmatched junction bases: 7. DNA of the CDR3: TGTGCCAGCAGCTCAGCCGGGACTAGCGGGGTCGAGACCCAGTACTTC. It yields the protein CASSSAGTSGVETQYF.

This chain uses TRBV4-1 with TRBJ1-2; 8 nucleotides agree with TRBD1. The CDR3 extends over 15 amino acids. CDR1 is MGHRA and CDR2 is YSYEKL in the germline V gene. Trimming removed 3 bases from V and 8 bases from J; junction bases left unmatched: 11. The CDR3 nucleotides read TGCGCCAGCAGCCACCTCGGACAGGGATCGCGCGGCTACACCTTC. Translating gives CASSHLGQGSRGYTF.

Note on this clone: The identical CDR3 is also encoded by other nucleotide sequences in the sample. The chain combines TRBV28 with TRBJ1-2, with D unclear. This CDR3 is built from 12 residues. With 6 bases removed from V and 0 bases from J, the gap between germline ends came to 5 bases. Germline CDR1 is MDHEN and CDR2 is SYDVKM. Here the CDR3 reads CASRRANYGYTF. The CDR3 DNA reads as TGTGCCAGCAGACGGGCTAACTATGGCTACACCTTC.

Of note for this clone: The same CDR3 is also encoded by other DNA sequences in this sample. The chain is built from TRBV5-1 and TRBJ1-1; tentative D call: TRBD1 (5 bases). Trimming took 0 bases from V and 0 from J, leaving 9 bases between them. Germline lookup yields CDR1 SGHRS and CDR2 YFSETQ. This CDR3 contains 15 residues. CDR3 bases: TGCGCCAGCAGCTTGGGCGCGGGGGTGAACACTGAAGCTTTCTTT. Its protein is CASSLGAGVNTEAFF.

The table lists this clone with a count of one. The V and J genes are TRBV6-5 and TRBJ2-2, with D possibly called TRBD1 or TRBD2 (5 bases each). Germline CDR1 MNHEY, CDR2 SVGAGI. Trimming took off 5 bases at V and 5 bases at J, with 12 bases between the two ends. This CDR3 is 14 amino acids long. DNA for the CDR3: TGTGCCAGCAGTACCGACAGAGGGACCGGGGAGCTGTTTTTT. Amino acid sequence: CASSTDRGTGELFF.

This clone appeared a few times. The V gene is TRBV18, the J gene TRBJ2-6; D ambiguous. Trimming cost V 2 bases and J 0 bases, with 11 bases left between them. Per the germline V gene, CDR1 is KGHSH and CDR2 is LQKENI. The CDR3 loop spans 17 amino acids. CDR3 in DNA: TGTGCCAGCTCACCAAAAGATGCCAACTCTGGGGCCAACGTCCTGACTTTC. It yields the protein CASSPKDANSGANVLTF.

The V call is TRBV5-1, the J call TRBJ2-1, with TRBD2 matching over 11 bases. Germline CDR1 and CDR2: SGHRS and YFSETQ. V was pared by 1 base and J by 4 bases, with 4 bases of the junction left unmatched. The CDR3 covers 16 residues. CDR3: CASSLLPSGGYNEQFF. The CDR3 DNA reads as TGCGCCAGCAGCTTGTTGCCTAGCGGGGGGTACAATGAGCAGTTCTTC. Combining the CDR3 with reference TRBV5-1 and TRBJ2-1 gives the whole variable domain KAGVTQTPRYLIKTRGQQVTLSCSPISGHRSVSWYQQTPGQGLQFLFEYFSETQRNKGNFPGRFSGRQFSNSRSEMNVSTLELGDSALYLCASSLLPSGGYNEQFFGPGTRLTVL.

V gene TRBV28 combines with J gene TRBJ2-7; 9 positions match TRBD1. The CDR3 is made up of 15 amino acids. In germline, CDR1 is MDHEN, CDR2 SYDVKM. V lost 6 bases, J lost 3 bases, and 9 bases stayed unmatched. Written as DNA, the CDR3 is TGTGCCAGCAGCCCAGGGGACAGGGTTGTCTACGAGCAGTACTTC. It translates to CASSPGDRVVYEQYF.

This chain links TRBV6-1 with TRBJ1-1, with D perhaps TRBD1 (6 bases). Deletions cut 4 bases from V and 1 base from J, with 10 bases between. CDR1 is MNHNS and CDR2 is SASEGT in the germline V gene. The CDR3 contains 14 residues. CDR3 residues: CASSVRTANTEAFF. The DNA for the CDR3 is TGTGCCAGCAGTGTTCGGACAGCGAACACTGAAGCTTTCTTT.

The CDR3: CASSLEARGNEQFF. The CDR3 DNA follows: TGCGCCAGCAGCTTGGAAGCTAGGGGTAATGAGCAGTTCTTC. The chain employs TRBV5-1 and TRBJ2-1; weak D call: TRBD1 (5 bases). CDR1 is SGHRS, CDR2 YFSETQ, per germline. Trimming took off 0 bases at V and 7 bases at J, with 11 bases between the two ends. The CDR3 loop spans 14 amino acids.

This rearrangement joins TRBV23-1 to TRBJ1-2; D remains ambiguous. TRBV23-1 is an open reading frame whose function is uncertain. The CDR3 length is 14 residues. V lost 10 bases, J lost 2 bases, and 17 bases lay in between. The DNA for the CDR3 is TGCGCCACCCAGGAGAAAAGATTCAACTATGGCTACACCTTC. Encoded protein: CATQEKRFNYGYTF.

The gene calls are TRBV9 and TRBJ2-1, with 7 nucleotides matching TRBD1. Germline CDR1 and CDR2: SGDLS and YYNGEE. V lost 1 base and J lost 3; bases outside the gene matches: 4. The CDR3 is 15 amino acids. The CDR3 is CASSVTGTDYNEQFF. The CDR3 DNA is TGTGCCAGCAGCGTAACCGGGACAGACTACAATGAGCAGTTCTTC.

The chain combines TRBV19 with TRBJ1-2, with D maybe TRBD1 (5 bases). This CDR3 contains 15 residues. Trimming removed 7 bases at V and 0 bases at J, with 15 bases between. Germline CDR1 is LNHDA and CDR2 is SQIVND (reference sequence). CDR3 bases: TGTGCCAGTACCTATACTCGGACATCTAACTATGGCTACACCTTC. This translates into CASTYTRTSNYGYTF.

The chain links TRBV19 to TRBJ2-7; weak D call: TRBD1 (5 bases). Germline V CDR1 and CDR2: LNHDA, SQIVND (reference sequence). CDR3 size: 12 residues. Trimming removed 4 bases from V and 1 base from J, with 5 bases in between. The CDR3 reads CASSTGSYEQYF. CDR3 DNA: TGTGCCAGTAGTACAGGGTCCTACGAGCAGTACTTC.

The chain employs TRBV2 and TRBJ1-1; 7 positions agree with TRBD1. The V and J ends lost 8 bases and 3 bases, in that order; junction bases with no gene match: 6. This CDR3 spans 13 amino acids. CDR1 and CDR2 from the germline V gene are SNHLY and FYNNEI. CDR3 residues: CASSTTGYTEAFF. CDR3 bases: TGTGCCAGCTCGACGACAGGGTACACTGAAGCTTTCTTT.

To note about this clone: The same CDR3 arises from other DNA sequences in this sample as well. V usage is TRBV5-1 and J usage is TRBJ1-1; TRBD1 might be the D (5 bases). This CDR3 contains 13 residues. The V end lost 2 bases, the J end lost 0 bases, and 5 bases lay between the germline ends. Germline V lookup: CDR1 SGHRS, CDR2 YFSETQ. DNA for the CDR3: TGCGCCAGCAGCTTAGGGGTGAACACTGAAGCTTTCTTT. It yields the protein CASSLGVNTEAFF. The variable domain in full, completed from reference TRBV5-1 and TRBJ1-1, reads KAGVTQTPRYLIKTRGQQVTLSCSPISGHRSVSWYQQTPGQGLQFLFEYFSETQRNKGNFPGRFSGRQFSNSRSEMNVSTLELGDSALYLCASSLGVNTEAFFGQGTRLTVV.

The chain has TRBV6-1 and TRBJ1-1; possible D gene TRBD1, 5 bases. CDR1 and CDR2 (germline): MNHNS, SASEGT. The CDR3 sequence is 14 residues long. V lost 4 bases, J lost 8 bases, and 17 bases lay in between. The CDR3 region has the DNA TGTGCCAGCAGTGGCGCAGGGAGTATTGGGGAAGCTTTCTTT. This translates into CASSGAGSIGEAFF.

This clone was seen a single time. This chain links TRBV7-8 with TRBJ2-7; D may be TRBD1 (6 bases). The CDR3 runs 14 residues. The germline V and J ends were trimmed by 5 bases and 2 bases, with 13 bases remaining between them. The germline CDR1 and CDR2 sequences are SGHVS and FQNEAQ. The CDR3 DNA sequence: TGTGCCAGCAGCCAGGGACACTCTACCTACGAGCAGTACTTC. Protein sequence: CASSQGHSTYEQYF.

As DNA, the CDR3 is TGTGCCAGCAAGATACAGGGGGGAGAGACCCAGTACTTC. Its translation: CASKIQGGETQYF. The chain joins TRBV11-1 to TRBJ2-5, with 8 bases that match TRBD1. The V gene's germline CDR1 is SGHAT and CDR2 FQDESV (reference sequence). The CDR3 is 13 amino acids. The V segment lost 7 bases and the J segment 4 bases; nucleotides outside the gene matches: 5. Together with reference TRBV11-1 and TRBJ2-5, the CDR3 gives the full variable domain: EAEVAQSPRYKITEKSQAVAFWCDPISGHATLYWYRQILGQGPELLVQFQDESVVDDSQLPKDRFSAERLKGVDSTLKIQPAELGDSAMYLCASKIQGGETQYFGPGTRLLVL.

This clone appeared once. The chain has TRBV5-1 and TRBJ2-3; 7 bases match TRBD1. With V trimmed by 4 bases and J by 4 bases, 6 bases remained unmatched. The CDR3 is 14 residues long. Germline CDR1 SGHRS, CDR2 YFSETQ. The CDR3, as DNA: TGCGCCAGCAGCCGGCGACAGGGTCCAGATACGCAGTATTTT. Protein: CASSRRQGPDTQYF.

V usage is TRBV6-4 and J usage is TRBJ2-7; TRBD2 is a possible D gene (6 bases). Looked up from germline, CDR1 is MRHNA and CDR2 is SNTAGT. Trimming removed 6 bases from V and 6 bases from J, with 15 bases in between. This CDR3 is 13 amino acids long. CDR3 DNA: TGTGCCAGCAGCCGGGACTTCCTCTCCGAGCAGTACTTC. Amino acids: CASSRDFLSEQYF.

This clone was seen only once. The chain links TRBV7-6 to TRBJ1-4, with D unresolved. Deletions cut 1 base from V and 8 bases from J, with 8 bases between. This CDR3 contains 13 residues. Per germline, CDR1 SGHVS and CDR2 FNYEAQ. For the CDR3, the DNA is TGTGCCAGCAGCTTAGACTCGATGGAAAAACTGTTTTTT. This translates into CASSLDSMEKLFF.

This chain links TRBV30 with TRBJ1-4; D perhaps matches TRBD1 (6 bases). Trimming shortened V by 4 bases and J by 4 bases, and 7 bases separated the two germline ends. CDR1 and CDR2 from the germline V gene are GTSNPN and SVGIG (reference sequence). This CDR3 has 12 amino acids. DNA of the CDR3: TGTGCCTGGAACAGGGATAATGAAAAACTGTTTTTT. Translated: CAWNRDNEKLFF.